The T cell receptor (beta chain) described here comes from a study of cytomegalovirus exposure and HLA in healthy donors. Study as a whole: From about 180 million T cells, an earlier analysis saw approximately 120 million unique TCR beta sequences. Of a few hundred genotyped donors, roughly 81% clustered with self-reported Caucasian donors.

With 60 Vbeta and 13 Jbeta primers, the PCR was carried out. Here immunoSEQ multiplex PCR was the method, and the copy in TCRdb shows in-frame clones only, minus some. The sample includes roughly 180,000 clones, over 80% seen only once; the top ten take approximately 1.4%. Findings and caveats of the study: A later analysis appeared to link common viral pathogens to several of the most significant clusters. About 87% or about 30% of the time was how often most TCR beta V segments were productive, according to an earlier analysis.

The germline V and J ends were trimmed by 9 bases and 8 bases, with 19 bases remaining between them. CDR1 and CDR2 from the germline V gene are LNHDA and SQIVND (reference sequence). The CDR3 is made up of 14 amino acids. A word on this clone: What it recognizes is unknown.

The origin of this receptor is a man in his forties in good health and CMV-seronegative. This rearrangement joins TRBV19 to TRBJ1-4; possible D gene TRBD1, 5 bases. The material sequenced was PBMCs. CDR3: CASSTRQGLEKLFF. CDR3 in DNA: TGTGCCAGCTCAACCCGCCAGGGTTTGGAAAAACTGTTTTTT.